This T cell receptor (beta chain) appears in the sequencing data of a study of shared clonotypes between healthy human individuals. V lost 5 bases and J lost 7; bases outside the gene matches: 11. The length of the CDR3 is 14 residues. The germline V gene has CDR1 SQVTM and CDR2 ANQGSEA. A CD45RA-negative memory subset and a CD45RA+ naive subset were separated from the CD4+ cells. Assay: immunoSEQ multiplex PCR; the TCRdb copy retains only in-frame clones and omits some. This sample has about 1.5 million clones; approximately 98% occur once, and the top ten carry 0.4% to 0.45%. This sequence joins TRBV29-1 and TRBJ2-1; 7 nucleotides match TRBD2. The clonotype originates from a man aged 25-45 years in good health. Source material: naive CD4+ T cells sorted from blood. Subset indicated: CD45RA+ positively selected. Here the CDR3 DNA reads TGCAGCGTTAAAAGCAGACTAGCTCGGAATGAGCAGTTCTTC. It specifies CSVKSRLARNEQFF.